This T cell receptor beta chain was found in a study of neoadjuvant anti-PD-1 for oral cavity cancer. For the study at large: Before surgery, most patients got three to four biweekly 3 mg/kg nivolumab doses. Patients without progression received a fourth nivolumab dose around day 43, then surgical resection on days 50-56.

On this clone itself: Its antigen is as yet unknown.

Germline values: CDR1 SGDLS, CDR2 YYNGEE. With 4 bases removed from V and 6 bases from J, the gap between germline ends came to 9 bases. This CDR3 is built from 12 residues. Stated time point: after neoadjuvant nivolumab, at surgical resection. Stage II-IVA oral cavity squamous cell carcinoma was new and untreated by systemic or radiation therapy. The study's findings and limits: Higher pretreatment Treg/Th17 ratios tracked higher pretreatment blood clonality.

Produced via immunoSEQ multiplex PCR; TCRdb's table is partial and in-frame only. The table includes approximately 68,000 clones, roughly 90% detected once. This chain uses TRBV9 with TRBJ2-3; D gene unclear. The sequencing used PBMCs, collected after nivolumab (anti-PD-1) treatment. This TCR was sampled from a person aged 40 to 85 with oral cavity squamous cell carcinoma. The CDR3 spells CASSPNVDTQYF. In nucleotides, the CDR3 is TGTGCCAGCAGCCCAAACGTGGATACGCAGTATTTT.